This T cell receptor (beta chain) was profiled in a study of technical replicates of blood from a few donors. Trimming stripped 4 bases from V and 13 bases from J, with 23 bases between. Germline V gene lookup returns CDR1 SGHAT and CDR2 FQNNGV. This CDR3 has 15 residues. Only in-frame clones appear in the TCRdb table, and some are missing; sequencing was by immunoSEQ multiplex PCR. This table holds tens of thousands of clones, about 97% found once. The clonotype originates from a human donor in good health. The rearrangement uses TRBV11-2 and TRBJ2-1; D not resolved. The sequenced sample was T cells isolated from PBMCs. Here the CDR3 reads CASSSLYGQYRRQFF. As DNA, the CDR3 is TGTGCCAGCAGCTCCTTATATGGTCAGTACCGTCGCCAGTTCTTC.